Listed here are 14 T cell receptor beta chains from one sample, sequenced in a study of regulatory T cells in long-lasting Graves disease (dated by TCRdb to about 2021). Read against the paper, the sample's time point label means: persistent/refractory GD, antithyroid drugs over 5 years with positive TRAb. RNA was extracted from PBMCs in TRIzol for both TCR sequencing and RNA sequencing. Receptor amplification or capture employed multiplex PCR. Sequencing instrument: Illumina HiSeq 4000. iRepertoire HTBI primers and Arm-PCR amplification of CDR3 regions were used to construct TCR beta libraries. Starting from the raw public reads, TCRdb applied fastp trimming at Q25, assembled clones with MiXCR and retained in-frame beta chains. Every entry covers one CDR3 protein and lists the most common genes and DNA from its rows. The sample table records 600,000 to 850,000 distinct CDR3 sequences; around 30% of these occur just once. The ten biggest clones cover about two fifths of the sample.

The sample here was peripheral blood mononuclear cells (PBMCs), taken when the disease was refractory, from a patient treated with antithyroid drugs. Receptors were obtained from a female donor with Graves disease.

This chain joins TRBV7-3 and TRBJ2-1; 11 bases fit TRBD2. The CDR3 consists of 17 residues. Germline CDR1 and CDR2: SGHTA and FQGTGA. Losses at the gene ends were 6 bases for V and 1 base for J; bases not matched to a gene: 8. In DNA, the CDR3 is TGTGCCAGCAGTGGACTAGCGGGCCCCTTTTCCTACAATGAGCAGTTCTTC. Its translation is CASSGLAGPFSYNEQFF.

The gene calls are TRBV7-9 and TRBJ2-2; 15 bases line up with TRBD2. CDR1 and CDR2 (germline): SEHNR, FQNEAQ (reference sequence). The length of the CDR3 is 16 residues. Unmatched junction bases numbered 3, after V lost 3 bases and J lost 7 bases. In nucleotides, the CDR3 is TGTGCCAGCAGCTTCTGGACTAGCGGGAGGGTCGGGGAGCTGTTTTTT. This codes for CASSFWTSGRVGELFF. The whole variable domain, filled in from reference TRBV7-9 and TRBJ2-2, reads DTGVSQNPRHKITKRGQNVTFRCDPISEHNRLYWYRQTLGQGPEFLTYFQNEAQLEKSRLLSDRFSAERPKGSFSTLEIQRTEQGDSAMYLCASSFWTSGRVGELFFGEGSRLTVL.

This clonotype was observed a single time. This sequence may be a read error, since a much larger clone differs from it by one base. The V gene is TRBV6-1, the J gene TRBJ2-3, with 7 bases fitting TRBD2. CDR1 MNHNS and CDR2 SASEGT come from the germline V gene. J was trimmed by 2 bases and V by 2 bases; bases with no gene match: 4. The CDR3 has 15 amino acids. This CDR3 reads CASSESGGTTDTQYF. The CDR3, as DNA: TGTGCCAGCAGTGAATCGGGGGGAACCACAGATACGCAGTATTTT.

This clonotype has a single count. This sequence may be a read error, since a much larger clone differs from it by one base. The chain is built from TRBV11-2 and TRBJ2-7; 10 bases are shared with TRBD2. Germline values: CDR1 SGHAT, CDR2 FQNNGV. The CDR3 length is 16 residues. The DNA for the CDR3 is TGTACCAGCAGCACAGACGCACTAGCGGGACAATACGAGCAGTACTTC. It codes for CTSSTDALAGQYEQYF. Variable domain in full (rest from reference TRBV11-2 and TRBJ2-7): EAGVAQSPRYKIIEKRQSVAFWCNPISGHATLYWYQQILGQGPKLLIQFQNNGVVDDSQLPKDRFSAERLKGVDSTLKIQPAKLEDSAVYLCTSSTDALAGQYEQYFGPGTRLTVT.

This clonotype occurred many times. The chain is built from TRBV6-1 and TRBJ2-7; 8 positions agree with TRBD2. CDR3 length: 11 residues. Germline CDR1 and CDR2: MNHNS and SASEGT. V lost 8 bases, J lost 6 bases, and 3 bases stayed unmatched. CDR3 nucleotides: TGTGCCAGCGGACTAGCCGCCGAGCAGTACTTC. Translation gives CASGLAAEQYF.

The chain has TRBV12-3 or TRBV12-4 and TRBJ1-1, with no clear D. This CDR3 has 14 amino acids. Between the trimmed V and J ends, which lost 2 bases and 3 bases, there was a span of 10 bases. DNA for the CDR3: TGTGCCAGCAGTTTAATTGGTTGGGACACTGAAGCTTTCTTT. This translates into CASSLIGWDTEAFF.

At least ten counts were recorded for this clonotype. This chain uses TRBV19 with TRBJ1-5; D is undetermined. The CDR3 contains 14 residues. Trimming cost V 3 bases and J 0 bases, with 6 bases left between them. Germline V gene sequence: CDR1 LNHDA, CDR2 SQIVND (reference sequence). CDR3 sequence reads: CASSMVYSNQPQHF. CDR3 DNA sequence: TGTGCCAGTAGTATGGTCTATAGCAATCAGCCCCAGCATTTT.

The CDR3 DNA is TGTGCCAGCAGGATGGGACAGGGAGTCTCCTACGAGCAGTACTTC. Translated: CASRMGQGVSYEQYF. The chain links TRBV6-1 to TRBJ2-7; 9 nucleotides agree with TRBD1. Germline CDR1 is MNHNS and CDR2 is SASEGT. The junction had 6 bases not matched to a gene; V was cut back by 6 bases and J by 0 bases. This CDR3 is 15 amino acids long.

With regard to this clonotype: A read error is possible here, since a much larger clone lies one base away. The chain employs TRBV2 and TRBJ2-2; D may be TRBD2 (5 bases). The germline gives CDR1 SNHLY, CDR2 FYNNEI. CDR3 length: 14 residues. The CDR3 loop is CASNIDLNTGELVF. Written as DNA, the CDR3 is TGTGCCAGCAACATCGATCTCAACACCGGGGAGCTGGTTTTT. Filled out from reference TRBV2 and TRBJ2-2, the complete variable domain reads EPEVTQTPSHQVTQMGQEVILRCVPISNHLYFYWYRQILGQKVEFLVSFYNNEISEKSEIFDDQFSVERPDGSNFTLKIRSTKLEDSAMYFCASNIDLNTGELVFGEGSRLTVL.

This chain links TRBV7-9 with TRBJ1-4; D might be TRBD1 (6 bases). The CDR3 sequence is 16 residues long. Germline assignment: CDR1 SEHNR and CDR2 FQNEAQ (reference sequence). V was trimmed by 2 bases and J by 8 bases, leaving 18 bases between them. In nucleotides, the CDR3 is TGTGCCAGCAGCTTATCCAGGACAGCACCTAGGGAAAAACTGTTTTTT. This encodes CASSLSRTAPREKLFF.

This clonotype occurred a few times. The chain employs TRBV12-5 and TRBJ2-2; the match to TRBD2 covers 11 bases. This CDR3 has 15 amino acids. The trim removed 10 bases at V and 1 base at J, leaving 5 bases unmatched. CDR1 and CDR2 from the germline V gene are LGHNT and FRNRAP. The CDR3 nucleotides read TGTGCTACCGATAGCGGGGGGGGGAACACCGGGGAGCTGTTTTTT. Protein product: CATDSGGGNTGELFF.

CDR3: CSARQGVVASPLHF. DNA of the CDR3: TGCAGTGCAAGACAGGGGGTAGTTGCTTCACCCCTCCACTTT. The V gene is TRBV20-1, the J gene TRBJ1-6; TRBD1 matches at 9 bases. Germline V lookup: CDR1 DFQATT, CDR2 SNEGSKA (reference sequence). The CDR3 has 14 amino acids. V gave up 6 bases and J gave up 9 bases; unmatched junction bases: 9.

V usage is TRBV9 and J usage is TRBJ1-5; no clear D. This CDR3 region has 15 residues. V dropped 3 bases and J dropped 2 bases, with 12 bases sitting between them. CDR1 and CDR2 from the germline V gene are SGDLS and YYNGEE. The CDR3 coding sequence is TGTGCCAGCAGCGAAGCAGGACGACGCAATCAGCCCCAGCATTTT. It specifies CASSEAGRRNQPQHF.

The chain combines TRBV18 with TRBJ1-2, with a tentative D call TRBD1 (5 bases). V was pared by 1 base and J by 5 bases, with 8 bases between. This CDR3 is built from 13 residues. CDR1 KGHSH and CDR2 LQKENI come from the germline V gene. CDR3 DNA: TGTGCCAGCTCACCACTACAGGAATATGGCTACACCTTC. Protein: CASSPLQEYGYTF.